This T cell receptor (beta chain) was profiled in a study of blood T cell repertoires in COVID-19. The wider study: Specimens from acute and convalescent COVID-19 originated in the United States, Italy and Spain. Nucleic acid was either cDNA or gDNA, and it came from T cells, B-cell-depleted T cells, or PBMCs.

Per the study methods: Using reference gene primer amplification, nucleated cell counts were estimated. TCRdb keeps only in-frame clones here, not all; method: immunoSEQ multiplex PCR. V and J calls and clone size are given by that table; D and trimming were obtained from the DNA. The data hold a few hundred thousand clones, with about nine tenths observed a single time. Losses at the gene ends were 0 bases for V and 3 bases for J; bases not matched to a gene: 5. This CDR3 region has 17 residues. Looked up from germline, CDR1 is LNHNV and CDR2 is YYDKDF (reference sequence). The origin of this receptor is a woman aged 60-70 years with acute or convalescent COVID-19. What was sequenced was peripheral blood. The J gene is TRBJ2-7, the V gene TRBV15; 13 nucleotides match TRBD2. This chain's CDR3 is CATSRDLGLAGVYEQYF. The CDR3, as DNA: TGTGCCACCAGCAGAGATCTAGGACTAGCGGGAGTCTACGAGCAGTACTTC.